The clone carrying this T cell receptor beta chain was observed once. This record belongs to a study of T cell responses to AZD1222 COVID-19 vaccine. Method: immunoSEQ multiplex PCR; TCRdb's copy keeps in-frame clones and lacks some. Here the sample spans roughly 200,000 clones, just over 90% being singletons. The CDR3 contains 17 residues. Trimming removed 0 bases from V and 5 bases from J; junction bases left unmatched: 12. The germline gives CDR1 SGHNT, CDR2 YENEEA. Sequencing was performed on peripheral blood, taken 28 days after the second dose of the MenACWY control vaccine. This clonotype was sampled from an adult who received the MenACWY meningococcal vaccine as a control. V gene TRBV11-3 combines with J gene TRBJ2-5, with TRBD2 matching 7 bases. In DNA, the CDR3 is TGTGCCAGCAGCTTAGAGTGGGCCGGGGGGTGGCTTGAGACCCAGTACTTC. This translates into CASSLEWAGGWLETQYF.